The TCR beta chain under discussion was sequenced for a study of CD8 T cells in Susac syndrome. General observations from the study: Only a relatively small number of individuals were included in the TCR sequencing and HLA analysis.

Multiple sclerosis controls were treatment-naive patients with stable or active relapsing-remitting disease. An amount of RNA that ranged from roughly 0.5 to 1 ug was reverse transcribed with random hexamers. TCRdb analysed the immunoSEQ multiplex PCR reads with MiXCR anew, one entry per CDR3 protein. The sample lists over 150,000 distinct CDR3 sequences; 90% to 95% were seen once. Details on this clonotype: Antigen: not known.

Sequencing was done on a sample of CD4+ T cells from PBMCs. The origin of this receptor is a human donor with multiple sclerosis.

CDR3 coding DNA: TGCAGTGCTAGGGGGGGACCGCTCTATAATTCACCCCTCCACTTT. Encoded protein: CSARGGPLYNSPLHF. The gene calls are TRBV20-1 and TRBJ1-6, with TRBD1 as a possible D gene (5 bases). V was trimmed by 3 bases and J by 3 bases, leaving 12 bases between them. The CDR3 has 15 residues. Germline V gene sequence: CDR1 DFQATT, CDR2 SNEGSKA (reference sequence).